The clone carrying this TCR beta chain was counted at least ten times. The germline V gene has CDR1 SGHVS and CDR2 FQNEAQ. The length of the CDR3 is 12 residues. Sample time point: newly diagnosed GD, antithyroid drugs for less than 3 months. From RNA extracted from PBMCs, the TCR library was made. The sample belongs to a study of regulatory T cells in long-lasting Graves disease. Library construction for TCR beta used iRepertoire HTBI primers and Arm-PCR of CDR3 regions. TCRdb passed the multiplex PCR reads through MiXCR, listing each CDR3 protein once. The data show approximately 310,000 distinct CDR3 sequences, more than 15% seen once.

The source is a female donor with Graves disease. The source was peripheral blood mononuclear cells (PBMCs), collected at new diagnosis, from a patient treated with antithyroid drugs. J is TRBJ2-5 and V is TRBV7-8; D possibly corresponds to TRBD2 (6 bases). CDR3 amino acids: CATTRPGETQYF. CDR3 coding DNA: TGTGCTACGACTAGACCTGGGGAGACCCAGTACTTC.